The 20 T cell receptor beta chains presented below share a single source sample, sequenced in a study of T cells expressing NK-cell markers. Each CDR3 protein gets one entry in TCRdb, which reprocessed the 5' RACE reads and gives no DNA. In total, the table holds more than 250,000 distinct CDR3 sequences. Sequenced material: blood T cells: a sorted CD56 or NKG2C T cell subset, CD4+ or CD8+ T cells, or bulk PBMC T cells (not recorded which). Source of these receptors: a man aged 18 to 29 in good health.

The V call is TRBV29-1, the J call TRBJ2-2; the D call from TCRdb, TRBD2, cannot be confirmed without DNA. The germline CDR1 and CDR2 sequences are SQVTM and ANQGSEA. There are 14 residues in the CDR3. CDR3 residues: CSVDSGREAGELFF.

The chain links TRBV4-2 to TRBJ2-1; with no DNA, the TCRdb D assignment of TRBD1 cannot be verified. Germline assignment: CDR1 LGHNA and CDR2 YNFKEQ. The CDR3 totals 15 residues. The CDR3 region is CASSQLTETGEQQFF.

This chain links TRBV7-6 with TRBJ2-5; there is no DNA to check the TCRdb D call of TRBD1. The CDR3 runs to 13 residues. Germline loops: CDR1 SGHVS, CDR2 FNYEAQ. CDR3 loop: CASSSTGEETQYF. The variable domain in full, with the rest retrieved from reference TRBV7-6 and TRBJ2-5, is GAGVSQSPRYKVTKRGQDVALRCDPISGHVSLYWYRQALGQGPEFLTYFNYEAQQDKSGLPNDRFSAERPEGSISTLTIQRTEQRDSAMYRCASSSTGEETQYFGPGTRLLVL.

This chain links TRBV29-1 with TRBJ2-1; TCRdb gives TRBD1 as the D gene, but with no DNA this cannot be confirmed. The V gene's germline CDR1 is SQVTM and CDR2 ANQGSEA. The CDR3 is 13 residues long. This CDR3 reads CSSSGRAYNEQFF.

V usage is TRBV18 and J usage is TRBJ2-5; TCRdb returns TRBD2, unconfirmable since there is no DNA. CDR1 and CDR2 (germline): KGHSH, LQKENI. The CDR3 loop spans 13 amino acids. CDR3 residues: CASSPPSGETQYF. The entire variable domain, with the rest obtained from reference TRBV18 and TRBJ2-5, is as follows: NAGVMQNPRHLVRRRGQEARLRCSPMKGHSHVYWYRQLPEEGLKFMVYLQKENIIDESGMPKERFSAEFPKEGPSILRIQQVVRGDSAAYFCASSPPSGETQYFGPGTRLLVL.

The chain carries TRBV12-3 or TRBV12-4 and TRBJ2-1; TCRdb proposes TRBD2, but this gene call is untestable without DNA. The CDR3 extends over 16 amino acids. CDR3 residues: CASSLNLAAPYNEQFF.

The chain combines TRBV6-1 with TRBJ1-1. CDR1 is MNHNS, CDR2 SASEGT, per germline. The CDR3 has 14 residues. The CDR3 protein is CASGREIMNTEAFF.

The chain recombines TRBV7-6 with TRBJ2-3. This CDR3 comprises 16 residues. Germline V gene sequence: CDR1 SGHVS, CDR2 FNYEAQ. The CDR3: CASSYDTKVATDTQYF.

V usage is TRBV6-5 and J usage is TRBJ2-3. The CDR3 extends over 14 amino acids. Germline loops: CDR1 MNHEY, CDR2 SVGAGI. This chain's CDR3 is CASSYSTATDTQYF.

This rearrangement joins TRBV20-1 to TRBJ1-6. The CDR3 covers 16 residues. CDR1 is DFQATT and CDR2 is SNEGSKA in the germline V gene (reference sequence). The CDR3 loop reads CSASPPGGVIGSPLHF.

This chain connects TRBV3-1 to TRBJ1-1; the TRBD1 assignment by TCRdb is unverifiable without DNA. The germline gives CDR1 LGHDT, CDR2 YNNKEL (reference sequence). This CDR3 is built from 14 residues. The CDR3 loop is CASSQVSGGAGSFF.

The CDR3: CASSASGTLTYNEQFF. V is TRBV2 and J is TRBJ2-1; as DNA is missing, the TRBD1 call by TCRdb cannot be tested. Germline-derived CDR1 and CDR2 are SNHLY and FYNNEI. The CDR3 covers 16 residues.

The chain links TRBV2 to TRBJ2-7; as DNA is missing, the TRBD1 call by TCRdb cannot be tested. The CDR3 loop spans 13 amino acids. CDR1 and CDR2 from the germline V gene are SNHLY and FYNNEI. The CDR3 loop is CASSERPGQGIYF.

This chain connects TRBV12-3 or TRBV12-4 to TRBJ1-5. This CDR3 comprises 12 residues. The CDR3 spells CATRGDNQPQHF.

V usage is TRBV24-1 and J usage is TRBJ1-2; absent DNA, TCRdb's TRBD1 call cannot be checked. Germline V gives CDR1 KGHDR, CDR2 SFDVKD. The length of the CDR3 is 14 residues. The CDR3: CATSDTRTGDGYTF.

The chain carries TRBV5-4 and TRBJ2-7; as DNA is missing, the TRBD1 call by TCRdb cannot be tested. The length of the CDR3 is 13 residues. The V gene's germline CDR1 is SGHNT and CDR2 YYREEE (reference sequence). The CDR3 protein is CASSPDRTYEQYF.

The genes are TRBV6-2 or TRBV6-3 and TRBJ2-1; absent DNA, TCRdb's TRBD2 call cannot be checked. CDR3 length: 20 residues. Germline CDR1 and CDR2: MNHEY and SVGEGT. CDR3 amino acids: CASRPQPGLAGGGMWNEQFF.

The rearrangement joins TRBV29-1 to TRBJ2-5; no DNA is available, so the TRBD1 call from TCRdb remains unchecked. Per germline, CDR1 SQVTM and CDR2 ANQGSEA. This CDR3 is 16 amino acids long. Here the CDR3 reads CSAFQTGQGAGETQYF. Full variable domain (outside the CDR3, taken from reference TRBV29-1 and TRBJ2-5): SAVISQKPSRDICQRGTSLTIQCQVDSQVTMMFWYRQQPGQSLTLIATANQGSEATYESGFVIDKFPISRPNLTFSTLTVSNMSPEDSSIYLCSAFQTGQGAGETQYFGPGTRLLVL.

V gene TRBV20-1 combines with J gene TRBJ2-3; TCRdb selects TRBD2, and the lack of DNA leaves this call unchecked. CDR1 and CDR2 (germline): DFQATT, SNEGSKA (reference sequence). The CDR3 totals 13 residues. The CDR3 reads CSARRGAEDTQYF.

The rearrangement uses TRBV20-1 and TRBJ2-2; lacking DNA, the TRBD1 call made by TCRdb goes unchecked. The germline V gene encodes CDR1 DFQATT and CDR2 SNEGSKA (reference sequence). This CDR3 spans 15 amino acids. The chain's CDR3 is CSAPLQGLNTGELFF.